Below are 9 T cell receptor beta chains sequenced from a single sample in a study of blood T cell repertoires in COVID-19 (dated by TCRdb to about 2020). The library was obtained by the immunoSEQ multiplex PCR assay. TCRdb's version of the immuneACCESS table is confined to in-frame rearrangements and falls short of the full clone set. An unresolved V gene accounts for under half of the shortfall where checked; the remainder is of unknown origin. The sample table lists around 150,000 clones, 84% of them with a count of one. The ten largest clones add up to around 2.1% of the sample. Sample: peripheral blood. Receptors originate from a man between 70 and 80 years old with acute or convalescent COVID-19.

The V gene is TRBV28, the J gene TRBJ2-1; 7 bases line up with TRBD2. The CDR3 loop spans 15 amino acids. Trimming took 3 bases from V and 7 from J; bases not matched to a gene: 9. In germline, CDR1 is MDHEN, CDR2 SYDVKM. DNA for the CDR3: TGTGCCAGCAGTTTTCCCAGCGGGATGGGGAATGAGCAGTTCTTC. It encodes CASSFPSGMGNEQFF.

This chain joins TRBV24-1 and TRBJ2-5; 11 positions agree with TRBD1. The CDR3 totals 14 residues. J lost 0 bases, V lost 10 bases, and 3 bases had no gene match. The germline V gene encodes CDR1 KGHDR and CDR2 SFDVKD. The CDR3 sequence: CATGQGAYQETQYF. As DNA, the CDR3 is TGTGCCACTGGACAGGGGGCTTACCAAGAGACCCAGTACTTC.

This rearrangement joins TRBV28 to TRBJ1-2; D is possibly TRBD1 (6 bases). From germline, CDR1 is MDHEN and CDR2 SYDVKM. V dropped 3 bases and J dropped 8 bases, with 16 bases sitting between them. This CDR3 is 14 amino acids long. CDR3: CASSLGGGAFGYTF. The CDR3 DNA reads as TGTGCCAGCAGTTTGGGCGGGGGCGCATTCGGCTACACCTTC.

CDR3 protein: CASSPGQPNSPLHF. The CDR3 DNA is TGTGCCAGCAGTCCCGGACAGCCTAATTCACCCCTCCACTTT. The V call is TRBV2, the J call TRBJ1-6; the D gene is possibly TRBD1 (6 bases). The CDR3 loop spans 14 amino acids. V was cut by 5 bases and J by 6 bases, with 11 bases left in between. Germline-derived CDR1 and CDR2 are SNHLY and FYNNEI.

The V and J genes are TRBV5-5 and TRBJ1-2; TRBD1 agrees at 9 bases. Germline CDR1 reads SGHKS; CDR2 reads YYEKEE (reference sequence). CDR3 length equals 16 residues. The V segment lost 4 bases and the J segment 4 bases; nucleotides outside the gene matches: 11. CDR3: CASSVLQGAGVYGYTF. The CDR3, as DNA: TGTGCCAGCAGCGTACTACAGGGGGCAGGGGTCTATGGCTACACCTTC.

Regarding this clone: In this CDR3 the conserved last residue, phenylalanine or tryptophan, is missing, so a read error is likely. The DNA is omitted, as the CDR3 cannot be located on it reliably, and the CDR3 follows TCRdb's listing. The chain's CDR3 is CASDEKQGLAV. J is TRBJ1-4 and V is TRBV5-1; the D call TRBD1 from the table was never checked on the DNA. Germline CDR1 is SGHRS and CDR2 is YFSETQ. The CDR3 sequence runs 11 residues, both termini included.

The chain couples TRBV19 to TRBJ1-4, with a possible D match to TRBD1 (5 bases). The CDR3 extends over 14 amino acids. The V gene lost 3 bases and the J gene lost 8 bases, with 13 bases spanning the gap. In germline, CDR1 is LNHDA, CDR2 SQIVND (reference sequence). The CDR3 region has the DNA TGTGCCAGTAGTATGGGGCAGGGATGGGAAAAACTGTTTTTT. It codes for CASSMGQGWEKLFF.

V usage is TRBV14 and J usage is TRBJ1-1, with 8 bases fitting TRBD1. Germline V gives CDR1 SGHDN, CDR2 FVKESK. CDR3 length equals 16 residues. The V gene end was trimmed by 5 bases and the J gene end by 3 bases; junction bases not matched to a gene: 11. CDR3 loop: CASSSPAGGADTEAFF. DNA of the CDR3: TGTGCCAGCAGCTCCCCAGCAGGGGGCGCGGACACTGAAGCTTTCTTT.

This chain links TRBV2 with TRBJ1-5, with D tentatively TRBD1 (6 bases). V was pared by 7 bases and J by 2 bases, with 15 bases between. This CDR3 comprises 15 residues. Per germline, CDR1 SNHLY and CDR2 FYNNEI. The CDR3 is CASILGATGNQPQHF. CDR3 DNA sequence: TGTGCCAGCATTCTGGGGGCGACGGGCAATCAGCCCCAGCATTTT.